The clone carrying this TCR beta chain was observed many times. Antigen unknown. This specimen belongs to a study of CD8 T cells in ankylosing spondylitis. This CDR3 contains 16 residues. The V gene's germline CDR1 is SGHRS and CDR2 YFSETQ. Between the trimmed V and J ends, which lost 4 bases and 0 bases, there was a span of 14 bases. Broader study findings: A CD8+ phenotype characterized the disease-linked clones, which were relatively rare in peripheral blood. Reactive arthritis synovial fluid and blood were previously reported to contain some motif variants.

A single record per CDR3 protein comes from TCRdb applying MiXCR to the 5' RACE reads. Of 340,000 or so distinct CDR3 sequences listed, approximately 15% are singletons. The TCR originated in a male donor with ankylosing spondylitis or in good health (not recorded which). The chain is built from TRBV5-1 and TRBJ2-1, with D possibly matching TRBD2 (7 bases). The sample taken for sequencing was blood, either unsorted or a sorted T cell fraction (not recorded which). The CDR3 DNA follows: TGCGCCAGCAGCCCCAGAGGGGGGGTCTCCTACAATGAGCAGTTCTTC. Its protein is CASSPRGGVSYNEQFF.